One T cell receptor beta chain is described in this entry. The table came from immunoSEQ multiplex PCR; TCRdb's copy has only in-frame clones and leaves some out. This table holds 20,000 to 25,000 clones, about 85% found once. CDR3 length: 15 amino acids. J was trimmed by 5 bases and V by 7 bases; bases with no gene match: 9. CDR1 and CDR2 (germline): MNHEY, SVGAGI. The sample originates from a study of control samples from healthy donors and cancer patients. This clonotype was sampled from a man aged 55 to 70 with colorectal cancer. The sequenced sample was PBMCs. The V and J genes are TRBV6-5 and TRBJ1-5, with 9 nucleotides matching TRBD1. Here the CDR3 DNA reads TGTGCCAGCATGCTGGACAGGGGATCTCATCAGCCCCAGCATTTT. Its protein is CASMLDRGSHQPQHF.